This TCR beta chain originates from a study of T cell changes during pregnancy in multiple sclerosis. V shed 6 bases, J shed 3 bases, and the junction held 5 bases outside the gene matches. Per the germline V gene, CDR1 is MNHNS and CDR2 is SASEGT. This CDR3 has 14 residues. Produced via immunoSEQ multiplex PCR; TCRdb's table is partial and in-frame only. In the table there are approximately 23,000 clones, under 95% of which are singletons. A single count supports this clone. The source was CD4+ T cells from peripheral blood mononuclear cells, collected in the third trimester of pregnancy. The TCR sequence derives from a female donor in good health, enrolled as a control in a pregnancy study. The chain joins TRBV6-1 to TRBJ2-7, with 10 nucleotides matching TRBD2. The CDR3 spells CASRLAGFLYEQYF. The CDR3 DNA is TGTGCCAGCAGACTAGCGGGGTTTCTCTACGAGCAGTACTTC.